The clone carrying this T cell receptor (beta chain) was seen just once. Its cognate antigen is unknown. The CDR3 runs to 13 residues. Trimming pared 6 bases from V and 0 bases from J, leaving 12 bases between. CDR1 and CDR2 (germline): DFQATT, SNEGSKA (reference sequence). The sequenced template was RNA, covering the TCR beta CDR3 region. An initial RT-PCR round employing HTBI primers preceded a second-round multiplex PCR. TCRdb reprocessed the multiplex PCR reads via MiXCR and lists one record per CDR3 protein. The sample lists under 350,000 distinct CDR3 sequences; 15% to 20% were seen once. The study enrolled ophthalmopathy donors with moderate-to-severe activity, CAS ≥3, NOSPECS ≥4 and duration under 3 months. Excluded: other autoimmune disease, uncontrolled infection, pregnancy or lactation. The data are from a study of Graves' ophthalmopathy and Graves' hyperthyroidism. At the level of the study: Sampling took place at initial diagnosis, with peripheral blood obtained before any treatment.

Study outcomes and limitations: The model's ophthalmopathy progression predictions had roughly 65% sensitivity and less than 75% specificity.

Sequenced: peripheral blood. The chain uses TRBV20-1 and TRBJ2-7, with D unresolved. This sequence was found in an adult man with Graves' ophthalmopathy. CDR3: CSARTRSSYEQYF. The CDR3 DNA sequence: TGCAGTGCCCGTACACGAAGCTCCTACGAGCAGTACTTC.